These 19 T cell receptor beta chains share one sample of origin, sequenced in a study of cytomegalovirus exposure and HLA in healthy donors. The PCR had 60 Vbeta and 13 Jbeta primers. Assay: immunoSEQ multiplex PCR; the TCRdb copy retains only in-frame clones and omits some. Among around 150,000 clones listed, over 60% were seen once. Sequenced sample: PBMCs. The source is a woman in her 30s in good health and CMV-seronegative.

This clone showed up just once. The chain uses TRBV28 and TRBJ1-5; D is uncertain. This CDR3 spans 16 amino acids. Germline loops: CDR1 MDHEN, CDR2 SYDVKM. The V gene lost 6 bases and the J gene lost 2 bases, with 17 bases spanning the gap. CDR3 DNA sequence: TGTGCCAGCAGCCCGCCCCGACGGGTTGGCAATCAGCCCCAGCATTTT. Translating it yields CASSPPRRVGNQPQHF. Full variable domain (rest looked up from reference TRBV28 and TRBJ1-5): DVKVTQSSRYLVKRTGEKVFLECVQDMDHENMFWYRQDPGLGLRLIYFSYDVKMKEKGDIPEGYSVSREKKERFSLILESASTNQTSMYLCASSPPRRVGNQPQHFGDGTRLSIL.

The V and J genes are TRBV6-5 and TRBJ2-7; 8 bases are a match to TRBD2. CDR3 length: 15 residues. Germline CDR1 and CDR2: MNHEY and SVGAGI. With V trimmed by 0 bases and J by 1 base, 2 bases remained unmatched. The CDR3 nucleotides read TGTGCCAGCAGTTACTCGCGGGGGGCGTCCTACGAGCAGTACTTC. Its translation is CASSYSRGASYEQYF.

This clone was recorded once. This chain uses TRBV10-3 with TRBJ1-4, with 9 bases matching TRBD1. The CDR3 spans 14 residues. Looked up from germline, CDR1 is ENHRY and CDR2 is SYGVKD. Trimming took 6 bases from V and 3 from J; bases not matched to a gene: 2. CDR3 sequence (DNA): TGTGCCATCAGCACAGGGGGCCCTAATGAAAAACTGTTTTTT. It is translated as CAISTGGPNEKLFF.

The CDR3 nucleotides read TGTGCCAGCAGCGAAGGGGACAGGGGAGAGACCCAGTACTTC. Amino acids: CASSEGDRGETQYF. V is TRBV7-7 and J is TRBJ2-5; TRBD1 aligns across 10 bases. The CDR3 spans 14 residues. The V gene's germline CDR1 is SSHAT and CDR2 FNYEAQ (reference sequence). The trim removed 5 bases at V and 4 bases at J, leaving 4 bases unmatched.

CDR3 residues: CASSISPPSNEQFF. The CDR3 DNA follows: TGTGCCAGCAGCATTAGTCCCCCTAGCAATGAGCAGTTCTTC. The V call is TRBV9, the J call TRBJ2-1, with D unclear. Germline assignment: CDR1 SGDLS and CDR2 YYNGEE. The V and J ends lost 4 bases and 6 bases respectively, with 14 bases between them. The CDR3 is 14 residues long.

The V and J genes are TRBV28 and TRBJ1-4; 7 nucleotides line up with TRBD1. The CDR3 runs to 15 residues. With 6 bases clipped from V and 4 bases from J, the junction kept 8 bases outside the gene matches. CDR1 is MDHEN and CDR2 is SYDVKM in the germline V gene. The CDR3 loop is CASRPGTAYNEKLFF. Here the CDR3 DNA reads TGTGCCAGCAGACCAGGGACAGCGTATAATGAAAAACTGTTTTTT.

This chain joins TRBV4-3 and TRBJ2-2; possibly TRBD2 for D (5 bases). The CDR3 is 14 amino acids. Germline V lookup: CDR1 LGHNA, CDR2 YSLEER. Trimming removed 4 bases from V and 8 bases from J, with 14 bases in between. CDR3 nucleotides: TGCGCCAGCAGCCCCCAGGAGGATTCAGGGGAGCTGTTTTTT. It specifies CASSPQEDSGELFF.

The V and J genes are TRBV27 and TRBJ1-5; D is unclear. Germline V gene sequence: CDR1 MNHEY, CDR2 SMNVEV (reference sequence). V dropped 6 bases and J dropped 1 base, with 4 bases sitting between them. The CDR3 has 12 amino acids. The CDR3 DNA sequence: TGTGCCAGCAGACAGAGCAATCAGCCCCAGCATTTT. Its translation: CASRQSNQPQHF.

The chain carries TRBV7-9 and TRBJ2-7; 7 nucleotides line up with TRBD1. There are 13 residues in the CDR3. CDR1 is SEHNR, CDR2 FQNEAQ, per germline (reference sequence). V lost 5 bases and J lost 9; bases outside the gene matches: 10. CDR3 sequence reads: CASSTRLGQTQYF. As DNA, the CDR3 is TGTGCCAGCAGCACTAGATTGGGACAGACGCAGTACTTC.

The chain joins TRBV4-3 to TRBJ2-3, with D perhaps matching TRBD2 (5 bases). The germline V gene has CDR1 LGHNA and CDR2 YSLEER. The V gene lost 1 base and the J gene lost 4 bases, with 9 bases spanning the gap. The CDR3 is 14 amino acids. The CDR3 here is CASSQVRGPDTQYF. The CDR3 DNA sequence: TGCGCCAGCAGCCAAGTTCGGGGTCCAGATACGCAGTATTTT.

This clone showed up just once. The chain uses TRBV28 and TRBJ1-1; D is unresolved. V dropped 2 bases and J dropped 0 bases, with 22 bases sitting between them. This CDR3 comprises 19 residues. CDR1 and CDR2 (germline): MDHEN, SYDVKM. The CDR3 DNA is TGTGCCAGCAGTTTACTCTTGGAGGCAGATAGCTGGGTGAACACTGAAGCTTTCTTT. It codes for CASSLLLEADSWVNTEAFF.

This clone was seen only once. J is TRBJ2-3 and V is TRBV10-3, with D possibly matching TRBD2 (6 bases). There are 12 residues in the CDR3. The V end was cut by 10 bases, the J end by 1 base, with 9 bases between. Germline values: CDR1 ENHRY, CDR2 SYGVKD. CDR3 nucleotides: TGTGCCACCGGGACTGGCACAGATACGCAGTATTTT. This encodes CATGTGTDTQYF.

The V and J genes are TRBV28 and TRBJ1-1, with a possible D match to TRBD1 (5 bases). Germline V lookup: CDR1 MDHEN, CDR2 SYDVKM. The CDR3 length is 15 residues. The V end lost 3 bases, the J end lost 6 bases, and 17 bases lay between the germline ends. The CDR3 sequence: CASSFPTMWGAEAFF. The CDR3, as DNA: TGTGCCAGCAGTTTCCCGACAATGTGGGGGGCTGAAGCTTTCTTT.

This clone was detected only once. The CDR3: CASSLVGADGYTF. The DNA for the CDR3 is TGTGCCAGCAGCTTAGTGGGGGCAGATGGCTACACCTTC. The gene calls are TRBV7-2 and TRBJ1-2; tentatively, D is TRBD1 (6 bases). Germline assignment: CDR1 SGHTA and CDR2 FQGNSA. Trimming shortened V by 1 base and J by 6 bases, and 9 bases separated the two germline ends. This CDR3 region has 13 residues.

This chain uses TRBV6-5 with TRBJ1-1; D is perhaps TRBD1 (6 bases). Trimming cost V 0 bases and J 0 bases, with 11 bases left between them. Germline CDR1 is MNHEY and CDR2 is SVGAGI. This CDR3 has 16 amino acids. Here the CDR3 DNA reads TGTGCCAGCAGTTACTCCTGGGGGCGTATGAACACTGAAGCTTTCTTT. Protein: CASSYSWGRMNTEAFF.

This sequence joins TRBV11-1 and TRBJ2-5, with 10 bases that match TRBD1. Germline trimming cut 3 bases from V and 4 bases from J; bases unmatched to any gene: 14. From germline, CDR1 is SGHAT and CDR2 FQDESV (reference sequence). The CDR3 is made up of 18 amino acids. The CDR3 DNA reads TGTGCCAGCAGCTTGGGGACAGGGGCGAGTAGGCTGGGAGAGACCCAGTACTTC. Translated: CASSLGTGASRLGETQYF.

The chain uses TRBV6-4 and TRBJ1-6, with D possibly being TRBD1 (5 bases). The CDR3 contains 15 residues. CDR1 is MRHNA, CDR2 SNTAGT, per germline. V was clipped by 3 bases and J by 9 bases, with 15 bases between them. CDR3 DNA: TGTGCCAGCAGTGAGGCCGGAGGGGCAGGTTCACCCCTCCACTTT. This sequence encodes CASSEAGGAGSPLHF.

This clone has more than one count but fewer than ten. The J gene is TRBJ1-1, the V gene TRBV7-6, with D unresolved. The length of the CDR3 is 13 residues. Germline CDR1 SGHVS, CDR2 FNYEAQ. V lost 4 bases, J lost 5 bases, and 11 bases lay in between. The CDR3 here is CASSSSEETEAFF. CDR3 bases: TGTGCCAGCAGCTCCTCAGAGGAAACTGAAGCTTTCTTT.

In the case of this clone: Sequence at one end of the junction differs from germline and may be a read error. The chain couples TRBV2 to TRBJ1-5, with D uncertain. CDR3 size: 13 residues. Germline values: CDR1 SNHLY, CDR2 FYNNEI. The CDR3 loop reads CASSASLNRPQHF. DNA for the CDR3: TGTGCCAGCAGTGCGAGCCTCAATCGGCCCCAGCATTTT.